This T cell receptor beta chain emerged from a study of Ad26.COV2.S vaccination and SARS-CoV-2 variants. Study summary: Ad26.COV2.S shots went into the muscle once or twice, 56 days apart.

This clone was seen only once. Antigen: not known. Documented treatment: around 19 received Ad26.COV2.S at low or high dose, single or two shots; about five received placebo; per-sample allocation not given. Sampling was performed 63 days after the first vaccine or placebo injection. General study findings and limits: Participants in the vaccine arm had higher spike-specific TCR breadth; placebo recipients had lower. Following vaccination, spike-specific CD8+ and CD4+ T cell responses reportedly exhibited substantial breadth.

Sequencing was performed with immunoSEQ multiplex PCR; in TCRdb, only in-frame clones are kept and a portion is missing. This repertoire shows about 350,000 clones, 75% to 90% found once; its top ten account for about 10%. Germline V gene sequence: CDR1 MNHEY, CDR2 SMNVEV (reference sequence). V lost 4 bases and J lost 7; bases outside the gene matches: 8. There are 15 residues in the CDR3. This clonotype was obtained from a person between 18 and 65 years old who received the Ad26.COV2.S COVID-19 vaccine or a placebo. The sample in question was peripheral blood, obtained in a trial of Ad26.COV2.S vaccine versus placebo. J is TRBJ2-1 and V is TRBV27; 9 bases line up with TRBD1. CDR3 sequence reads: CASSSRDRAGNEQFF. The CDR3 bases are TGTGCCAGCAGTTCCCGGGACAGGGCCGGGAATGAGCAGTTCTTC.